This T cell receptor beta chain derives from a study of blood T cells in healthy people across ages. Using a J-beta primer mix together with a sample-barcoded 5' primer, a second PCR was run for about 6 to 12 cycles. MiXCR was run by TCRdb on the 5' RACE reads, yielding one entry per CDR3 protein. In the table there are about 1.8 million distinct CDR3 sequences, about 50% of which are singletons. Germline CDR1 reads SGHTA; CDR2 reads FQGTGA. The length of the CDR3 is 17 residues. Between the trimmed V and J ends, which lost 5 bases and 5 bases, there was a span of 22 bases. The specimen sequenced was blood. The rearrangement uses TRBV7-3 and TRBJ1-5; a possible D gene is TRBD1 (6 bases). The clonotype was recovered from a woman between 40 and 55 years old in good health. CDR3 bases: TGTGCCAGCAGCAGCTACAGGGCAAGCCTCTCGTATCAGCCCCAGCATTTT. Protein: CASSSYRASLSYQPQHF.